The 27 T cell receptor beta chains given below trace back to one sample, sequenced in a study of Graves' ophthalmopathy and Graves' hyperthyroidism. CDR3 regions of TCR beta were amplified from RNA transcripts. The workflow started with a first-round RT-PCR run with HTBI primers and then moved on to a second-round multiplex PCR. TCRdb called the multiplex PCR reads again in MiXCR, with one record for every CDR3 protein. The table has 40,000 to 45,000 distinct CDR3 sequences, over 40% seen once; the top ten hold roughly 18%. The material sequenced was peripheral blood. All receptors come from an adult man with Graves' ophthalmopathy.

This clonotype is labeled as medium-sized. This chain connects TRBV20-1 to TRBJ2-5; D gene uncertain. V was pared by 5 bases and J by 2 bases, with 9 bases between. The germline V gene encodes CDR1 DFQATT and CDR2 SNEGSKA (reference sequence). The CDR3 spans 12 residues. CDR3 DNA sequence: TGCAGTGCTGACGTTAGGCAAGAGACCCAGTACTTC. Its translation is CSADVRQETQYF.

The J gene is TRBJ1-1, the V gene TRBV19; possibly TRBD1 for D (6 bases). Germline assignment: CDR1 LNHDA and CDR2 SQIVND (reference sequence). V lost 6 bases, J lost 0 bases, and 14 bases lay in between. The CDR3 is made up of 15 amino acids. The CDR3 region has the DNA TGTGCCAGTAGGAGACAGGTCTACCTGAACACTGAAGCTTTCTTT. Its protein product is CASRRQVYLNTEAFF.

The rearrangement joins TRBV6-5 to TRBJ2-7, with TRBD1 matching over 11 bases. Germline assignment: CDR1 MNHEY and CDR2 SVGAGI. The V segment lost 4 bases and the J segment 2 bases; nucleotides outside the gene matches: 7. The CDR3 loop spans 16 amino acids. CDR3 sequence (DNA): TGTGCCAGCAGTTGGAAGTGGACAGGGGGCCCCTACGAGCAGTACTTC. Protein sequence: CASSWKWTGGPYEQYF.

The V and J genes are TRBV20-1 and TRBJ2-1, with 11 bases identical to TRBD2. The CDR3 runs to 19 residues. The V gene's germline CDR1 is DFQATT and CDR2 SNEGSKA (reference sequence). V shed 3 bases and J 0 bases; nucleotides not matched to a gene: 13. As DNA, the CDR3 is TGCAGTGCTAGCGCCGAACTAGCGGGGGCTTTGAGCTCCTACAATGAGCAGTTCTTC. Protein product: CSASAELAGALSSYNEQFF.

This chain uses TRBV5-1 with TRBJ2-2; no clear D gene. Germline CDR1 is SGHRS and CDR2 is YFSETQ. CDR3 size: 16 residues. With 0 bases removed from V and 3 bases from J, the gap between germline ends came to 12 bases. CDR3 sequence reads: CASSLDYRSYTGELFF. The DNA of the CDR3 is TGCGCCAGCAGCTTGGATTACCGAAGTTACACCGGGGAGCTGTTTTTT.

The sample holds one count of this clonotype. This rearrangement joins TRBV25-1 to TRBJ2-7, with D unclear. CDR3 size: 11 residues. With 2 bases removed from V and 9 bases from J, the gap between germline ends came to 8 bases. Per germline, CDR1 MGHDK and CDR2 SYGVNS. The CDR3 loop reads CASSESFGQYF. DNA for the CDR3: TGTGCCAGCAGTGAAAGCTTCGGGCAGTACTTC.

This clonotype was counted at least ten times. The genes are TRBV20-1 and TRBJ1-5; D not resolved. Germline V gene lookup returns CDR1 DFQATT and CDR2 SNEGSKA (reference sequence). The germline V and J ends were trimmed by 7 bases and 3 bases, with 10 bases remaining between them. The CDR3 has 12 residues. The DNA of the CDR3 is TGCAGTGTCCCCCGGCCCAATCAGCCCCAGCATTTT. Protein: CSVPRPNQPQHF.

This clonotype was seen just once. The V and J genes are TRBV14 and TRBJ2-7; D not certain. Per germline, CDR1 SGHDN and CDR2 FVKESK. This CDR3 is built from 14 residues. In DNA, the CDR3 is TGTGCCAGCATCCAAGGCGTGGGCCCCTACGAGCAGTACGTC. Its translation is CASIQGVGPYEQYV.

Points on this clonotype: A read error is possible here, since a much larger clone lies one base away. V usage is TRBV18 and J usage is TRBJ2-1, with D hard to call. The CDR3 extends over 12 amino acids. CDR1 is KGHSH and CDR2 is LQKENI in the germline V gene. CDR3 nucleotide sequence: TGTGCCAGCTGCCTCAGTGACAATGAGCAGCTCTTC. It encodes CASCLSDNEQLF. The whole variable domain, remainder taken from reference TRBV18 and TRBJ2-1, is NAGVMQNPRHLVRRRGQEARLRCSPMKGHSHVYWYRQLPEEGLKFMVYLQKENIIDESGMPKERFSAEFPKEGPSILRIQQVVRGDSAAYFCASCLSDNEQLFGPGTRLTVL.

This clonotype was picked up many times. The V and J genes are TRBV15 and TRBJ2-5; a possible D gene is TRBD2 (5 bases). Trimming removed 2 bases at V and 3 bases at J, with 13 bases between. CDR1 and CDR2 from the germline V gene are LNHNV and YYDKDF (reference sequence). This CDR3 contains 15 residues. CDR3 DNA sequence: TGTGCCACCAGCAGAACCCAGCAGCGGAAAGAGACCCAGTACTTC. As protein: CATSRTQQRKETQYF.

The chain combines TRBV19 with TRBJ2-6; tentatively, D is TRBD2 (6 bases). The germline gives CDR1 LNHDA, CDR2 SQIVND (reference sequence). The CDR3 is made up of 17 amino acids. Trimming shortened V by 3 bases and J by 0 bases, and 12 bases separated the two germline ends. CDR3 loop: CASSIKAGGSGANVLTF. CDR3 sequence (DNA): TGTGCCAGTAGTATCAAGGCCGGGGGCTCTGGGGCCAACGTCCTGACTTTC.

The chain links TRBV15 to TRBJ2-7, with 8 bases fitting TRBD1. J gave up 0 bases and V 4 bases, and 8 bases lay outside the gene matches. The CDR3 loop spans 16 amino acids. Germline-derived CDR1 and CDR2 are LNHNV and YYDKDF (reference sequence). The CDR3 is CATSTPDRDRSYEQYF. The CDR3 DNA is TGTGCCACCAGCACCCCGGACAGGGACCGCTCCTACGAGCAGTACTTC.

This clonotype ranks as medium-sized. This sequence joins TRBV2 and TRBJ2-7, with TRBD1 identical over 7 bases. The CDR3 spans 13 residues. The V gene's germline CDR1 is SNHLY and CDR2 FYNNEI. The junction had 8 bases not matched to a gene; V was cut back by 6 bases and J by 6 bases. The CDR3 DNA sequence: TGTGCCAGCAGCCGAGACAGGGACGGCGAGCAGTACGTC. This codes for CASSRDRDGEQYV.

This clonotype has a count of ten or more. V usage is TRBV5-1 and J usage is TRBJ1-6; D ambiguous. The CDR3 sequence is 13 residues long. Trimming cost V 0 bases and J 8 bases, with 6 bases left between them. Germline CDR1 SGHRS, CDR2 YFSETQ. CDR3 residues: CASSLGPDSPLHF. The CDR3 DNA is TGCGCCAGCAGCTTGGGTCCAGATTCACCCCTCCACTTT.

At least ten counts were recorded for this clonotype. The V and J genes are TRBV12-3 or TRBV12-4 and TRBJ2-5, with 9 bases identical to TRBD2. With V trimmed by 2 bases and J by 2 bases, 6 bases remained unmatched. The CDR3 runs to 16 residues. The CDR3 sequence: CASSLWASGTQETQYF. In DNA, the CDR3 is TGTGCCAGCAGTTTATGGGCTAGCGGGACGCAAGAGACCCAGTACTTC.

The V call is TRBV7-2, the J call TRBJ2-3, with 7 positions matching TRBD2. V lost 5 bases to trimming and J lost 6 bases; unmatched junction nucleotides: 17. There are 17 residues in the CDR3. Germline V gene data show CDR1 as SGHTA and CDR2 as FQGNSA. CDR3 loop: CASSQVGRVSVDDTQYF. The DNA of the CDR3 is TGTGCCAGCAGCCAAGTAGGGAGGGTGTCTGTGGATGATACGCAGTATTTT.

With regard to this clonotype: A much bigger clone sits one base away, suggesting this may be a read error. V usage is TRBV12-5 and J usage is TRBJ2-7, with D perhaps TRBD1 or TRBD2 (5 bases each). The CDR3 is 16 amino acids. V gave up 0 bases and J gave up 2 bases, with 14 bases separating them. Germline-derived CDR1 and CDR2 are LGHNT and FRNRAP. The CDR3 DNA reads as TGTGCTAGTGGTTTGGTATACCGGGACGGTGCCTACGAGCAGTACGTC. Translated: CASGLVYRDGAYEQYV.

This clonotype was seen at least ten times. The chain is built from TRBV6-1 and TRBJ2-1; D may be TRBD1 or TRBD2 (6 bases each). The V end was cut by 1 base, the J end by 3 bases, with 10 bases between. This CDR3 is 15 amino acids long. Germline CDR1 is MNHNS and CDR2 is SASEGT. CDR3 nucleotide sequence: TGTGCCAGCAGTGAAGGGAGGGGGAGCTACAATGAGCAGTTCTTC. Residues: CASSEGRGSYNEQFF.

In this sample, this clonotype turned up many times. CDR3 sequence (DNA): TGTGCCACCAGTGATTTGTCCCAGCCCCTACAGACAATTCTTTACACAGATACGCAGTATTTT. It specifies CATSDLSQPLQTILYTDTQYF. The rearrangement links TRBV24-1 to TRBJ2-3, with D unresolved. Trimming left V 0 bases short and J 2 bases short, with 26 bases between. The CDR3 consists of 21 residues. Per the germline V gene, CDR1 is KGHDR and CDR2 is SFDVKD.

This clonotype was detected many times. V is TRBV5-1 and J is TRBJ2-3; D is undetermined. Trimming removed 0 bases from V and 5 bases from J, with 16 bases in between. CDR3 length: 16 amino acids. Germline lookup yields CDR1 SGHRS and CDR2 YFSETQ. The CDR3 DNA reads TGCGCCAGCAGCTTGGCCTTCGTCAGCTTTTTAGATACGCAGTATTTT. Protein sequence: CASSLAFVSFLDTQYF. Based on the CDR3 plus reference TRBV5-1 and TRBJ2-3, the full variable domain is KAGVTQTPRYLIKTRGQQVTLSCSPISGHRSVSWYQQTPGQGLQFLFEYFSETQRNKGNFPGRFSGRQFSNSRSEMNVSTLELGDSALYLCASSLAFVSFLDTQYFGPGTRLTVL.

The chain combines TRBV6-6 with TRBJ2-1, with D possibly matching TRBD2 (6 bases). This CDR3 spans 14 amino acids. V was pared by 7 bases and J by 3 bases, with 13 bases between. From germline, CDR1 is MNHNY and CDR2 SVGAGI (reference sequence). CDR3: CASTLWGVYNEQFF. Written as DNA, the CDR3 is TGTGCCAGCACCCTCTGGGGGGTCTACAATGAGCAGTTCTTC.

V usage is TRBV19 and J usage is TRBJ2-3; D not certain. The V end lost 4 bases, the J end lost 0 bases, and 17 bases lay between the germline ends. The CDR3 is 17 amino acids. CDR1 and CDR2 from the germline V gene are LNHDA and SQIVND (reference sequence). CDR3 loop: CASSTTSRPASTDTQYF. In nucleotides, the CDR3 is TGTGCCAGTAGTACGACCTCTCGGCCAGCCAGCACAGATACGCAGTATTTT.

This clonotype was counted a single time. The chain is built from TRBV15 and TRBJ2-1; 11 nucleotides agree with TRBD2. The germline V gene has CDR1 LNHNV and CDR2 YYDKDF (reference sequence). Germline trimming cut 3 bases from V and 5 bases from J; bases unmatched to any gene: 9. The CDR3 spans 17 residues. The CDR3 sequence: CATSSPSLAGANNEQFF. CDR3 bases: TGTGCCACCAGCAGCCCCTCACTAGCGGGAGCCAACAATGAGCAGTTCTTC.

The chain has TRBV7-3 and TRBJ2-2; 7 nucleotides align to TRBD1. Trimming cost V 5 bases and J 0 bases; bases outside gene matches: 3. Looked up from germline, CDR1 is SGHTA and CDR2 is FQGTGA. The CDR3 has 15 residues. CDR3 coding DNA: TGTGCCAGCAGCCCTGGGACAGCGAACACCGGGGAGCTGTTTTTT. Its translation is CASSPGTANTGELFF.

The gene calls are TRBV19 and TRBJ1-5; D not resolved. V lost 1 base and J 0 bases, leaving 4 bases between the germline ends. The CDR3 covers 14 residues. Germline V gene sequence: CDR1 LNHDA, CDR2 SQIVND (reference sequence). CDR3 coding DNA: TGTGCCAGTAGTATAGTCGGTAGCAATCAGCCCCAGCATTTT. Encoded protein: CASSIVGSNQPQHF.

Remarks on this clonotype: With a much larger clone just one base away, this may be a read error. CDR3 coding DNA: TGTGCCAGTAGTATAGTCCAGGACCTCGCTGAAGCTTTCTTT. Its protein is CASSIVQDLAEAFF. The J gene is TRBJ1-1, the V gene TRBV19; no firm D call. CDR1 and CDR2 (germline): LNHDA, SQIVND (reference sequence). The CDR3 length is 14 residues. V lost 1 base and J 6 bases, leaving 12 bases between the germline ends.

V gene TRBV29-1 combines with J gene TRBJ1-2, with 8 bases identical to TRBD1. The germline V gene has CDR1 SQVTM and CDR2 ANQGSEA. The CDR3 consists of 11 residues. Germline trimming cut 6 bases from V and 6 bases from J; bases unmatched to any gene: 3. In nucleotides, the CDR3 is TGCAGCGTAGGACAGGGACATGGCTACACCTTC. This translates into CSVGQGHGYTF.